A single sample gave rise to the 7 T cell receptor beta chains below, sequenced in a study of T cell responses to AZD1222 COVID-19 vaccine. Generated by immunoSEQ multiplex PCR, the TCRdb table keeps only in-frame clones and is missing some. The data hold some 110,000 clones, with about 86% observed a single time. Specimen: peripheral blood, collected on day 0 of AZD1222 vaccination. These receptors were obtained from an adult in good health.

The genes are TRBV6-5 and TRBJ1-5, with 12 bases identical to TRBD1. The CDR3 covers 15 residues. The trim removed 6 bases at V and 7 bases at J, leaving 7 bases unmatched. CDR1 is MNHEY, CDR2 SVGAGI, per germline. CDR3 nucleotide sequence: TGTGCCAGCAGCACCGGGACAGGGGGCCAGCAGCCCCAGCATTTT. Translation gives CASSTGTGGQQPQHF.

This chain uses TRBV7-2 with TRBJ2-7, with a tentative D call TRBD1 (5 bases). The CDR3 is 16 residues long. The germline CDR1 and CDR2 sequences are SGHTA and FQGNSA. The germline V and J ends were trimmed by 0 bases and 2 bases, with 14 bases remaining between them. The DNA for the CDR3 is TGTGCCAGCAGCTTAGCTGGATACAGGTCTACCTACGAGCAGTACTTC. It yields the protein CASSLAGYRSTYEQYF.

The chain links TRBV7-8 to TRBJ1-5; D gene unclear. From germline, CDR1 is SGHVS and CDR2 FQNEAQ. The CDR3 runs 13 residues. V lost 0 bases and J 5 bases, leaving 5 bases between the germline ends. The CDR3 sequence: CASSLALYQPQHF. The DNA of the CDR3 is TGTGCCAGCAGCTTAGCGTTGTATCAGCCCCAGCATTTT.

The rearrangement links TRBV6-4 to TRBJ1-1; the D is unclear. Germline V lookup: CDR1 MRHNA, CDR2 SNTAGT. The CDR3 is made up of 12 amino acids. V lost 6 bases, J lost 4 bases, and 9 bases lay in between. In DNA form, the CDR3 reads TGTGCCAGCAGAGGAACCAGCACTGAAGCTTTCTTT. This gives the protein CASRGTSTEAFF.

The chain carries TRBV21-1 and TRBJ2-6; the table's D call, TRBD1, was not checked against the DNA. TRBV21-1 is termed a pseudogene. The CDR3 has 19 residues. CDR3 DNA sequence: TGTGCCAGCAGCAAAGATCGAAGGGACAGGGGAGCTGGGGCCAACGTCCTGACTTTC. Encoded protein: CASSKDRRDRGAGANVLTF.

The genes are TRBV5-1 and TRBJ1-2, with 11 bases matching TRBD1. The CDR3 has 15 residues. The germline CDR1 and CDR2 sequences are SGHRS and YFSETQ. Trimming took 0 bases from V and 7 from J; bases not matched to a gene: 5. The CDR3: CASSLEGTGGGGYTF. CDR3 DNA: TGCGCCAGCAGCTTGGAGGGGACAGGGGGAGGTGGCTACACCTTC.

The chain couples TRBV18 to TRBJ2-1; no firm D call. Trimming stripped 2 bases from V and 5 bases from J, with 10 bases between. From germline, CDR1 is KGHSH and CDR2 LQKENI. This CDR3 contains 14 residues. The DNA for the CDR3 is TGTGCCAGCTCACCAGAACTGTATAACAATGAGCAGTTCTTC. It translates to CASSPELYNNEQFF.